What follows are 31 T cell receptor beta chains derived from one specimen sequenced in a study of metastatic and nonmetastatic thyroid tumors. Every patient was untreated before thyroid surgery. With MiXCR, TCRdb reprocessed the PCR reads. Here the sample spans approximately 32,000 clones, roughly 18% being singletons. Source material: blood. The receptors stem from a female donor with papillary thyroid cancer or a benign thyroid nodule (not recorded which). Some clones in this sample may be carry-over from other donors' samples.

This clone was detected many times. This rearrangement joins TRBV28 to TRBJ1-4; a weak D match, TRBD1 (5 bases). The CDR3 contains 13 residues. V gave up 6 bases and J gave up 5 bases, with 10 bases separating them. CDR1 is MDHEN and CDR2 is SYDVKM in the germline V gene. The CDR3 loop is CASRMTVNEKLFF. The CDR3, as DNA: TGTGCCAGCAGGATGACAGTGAATGAAAAACTGTTTTTT.

In its sample, this clone was seen a few times. The rearrangement uses TRBV18 and TRBJ1-3; no clear D gene. V was pared by 8 bases and J by 0 bases, with 11 bases between. The CDR3 has 14 residues. Germline values: CDR1 KGHSH, CDR2 LQKENI. CDR3 bases: TGTGCCAGCGCGCCTAGAGACTCTGGAAACACCATATATTTT. Translation: CASAPRDSGNTIYF.

This clone is medium-sized by share. The rearrangement links TRBV6-1 to TRBJ2-7; D is undetermined. This CDR3 is 14 amino acids long. Germline-derived CDR1 and CDR2 are MNHNS and SASEGT. The germline V and J ends were trimmed by 5 bases and 2 bases, with 13 bases remaining between them. The CDR3 reads CASSPNRLAYEQYF. In DNA form, the CDR3 reads TGTGCCAGCAGTCCCAATCGACTGGCCTACGAGCAGTACTTC.

This clone appeared many times. V gene TRBV3-1 combines with J gene TRBJ1-4; TRBD1 matches 7 bases. This CDR3 comprises 12 residues. The ends lost 5 bases at V and 7 bases at J; junction bases unmatched: 1. The germline V gene has CDR1 LGHDT and CDR2 YNNKEL (reference sequence). The CDR3 is CASSRGLEKLFF. In DNA, the CDR3 is TGTGCCAGCAGCAGGGGGCTTGAAAAACTGTTTTTT.

This clone came up many times. V is TRBV5-1 and J is TRBJ2-7, with a tentative D call TRBD1 (6 bases). V lost 1 base and J 6 bases, leaving 20 bases between the germline ends. The germline gives CDR1 SGHRS, CDR2 YFSETQ. CDR3 length: 16 residues. CDR3 amino acids: CASSLPRGQISVEQYF. The CDR3 nucleotides read TGCGCCAGCAGCTTGCCCCGAGGACAGATCTCAGTCGAGCAGTACTTC.

This clone showed up many times. The V gene is TRBV7-3, the J gene TRBJ1-6, with 9 bases identical to TRBD1. The V segment lost 5 bases and the J segment 13 bases; nucleotides outside the gene matches: 6. CDR1 and CDR2 from the germline V gene are SGHTA and FQGTGA. This CDR3 has 13 residues. The CDR3 DNA sequence: TGTGCCAGCAGCATTGGACAGGGGCGGCCCCTCCACTTT. It specifies CASSIGQGRPLHF.

This clone was seen many times. The CDR3 DNA reads as TGCAGTGCTCTTGGGACGGCACAAGAGACCCAGTACTTC. Translating it yields CSALGTAQETQYF. V usage is TRBV20-1 and J usage is TRBJ2-5; D might be TRBD1 or TRBD2, each matching 5 bases. The germline V and J ends were trimmed by 5 bases and 2 bases, with 12 bases remaining between them. This CDR3 has 13 amino acids. The V gene's germline CDR1 is DFQATT and CDR2 SNEGSKA (reference sequence).

The genes are TRBV5-4 and TRBJ1-1; 7 bases fit TRBD1. CDR1 is SGHNT, CDR2 YYREEE, per germline (reference sequence). This CDR3 region has 15 residues. J gave up 1 base and V 4 bases, and 7 bases lay outside the gene matches. CDR3 sequence (DNA): TGTGCCAGCAGCCCCCCCCCAGGGGGGAACACTGAAGCTTTCTTT. Translated: CASSPPPGGNTEAFF.

The table lists this clone with many counts. The V and J genes are TRBV10-1 and TRBJ2-5; D uncertain. Germline V gives CDR1 WNHNN, CDR2 SYGVQD (reference sequence). V was pared by 3 bases and J by 0 bases, with 5 bases between. The CDR3 runs to 13 residues. For the CDR3, the DNA is TGCGCCAGCAGTGACCCCTACCAAGAGACCCAGTACTTC. Its translation: CASSDPYQETQYF.

Many counts were recorded for this clone. J is TRBJ1-3 and V is TRBV7-2; no clear D gene. Germline V gene data show CDR1 as SGHTA and CDR2 as FQGNSA. This CDR3 is 15 amino acids long. V was pared by 2 bases and J by 2 bases, with 10 bases between. CDR3 in DNA: TGTGCCAGCAGCTTATTCGGAGACGCTGGAAACACCATATATTTT. Translation: CASSLFGDAGNTIYF.

This clone was detected ten times or more. The chain joins TRBV7-6 to TRBJ1-5; D perhaps matches TRBD1 (6 bases). The V end was cut by 9 bases, the J end by 5 bases, with 17 bases between. Germline CDR1 and CDR2: SGHVS and FNYEAQ. This CDR3 is built from 14 residues. CDR3 region: CASTLQGSDQPQHF. CDR3 nucleotides: TGTGCCAGTACGTTACAGGGATCGGATCAGCCCCAGCATTTT.

The table lists this clone with many counts. The rearrangement links TRBV20-1 to TRBJ1-1; D possibly corresponds to TRBD1 (6 bases). Germline V lookup: CDR1 DFQATT, CDR2 SNEGSKA (reference sequence). The V and J ends lost 4 bases and 5 bases respectively, with 11 bases between them. This CDR3 region has 12 residues. DNA of the CDR3: TGCAGTGCTAAACAGGGAAGTACTGAAGCTTTCTTT. Its translation: CSAKQGSTEAFF.

This clone was found many times. The chain couples TRBV27 to TRBJ2-7, with 10 bases fitting TRBD2. The germline CDR1 and CDR2 sequences are MNHEY and SMNVEV (reference sequence). The CDR3 runs to 16 residues. V was clipped by 4 bases and J by 5 bases; unmatched bases: 11. The CDR3 here is CASSSNAGLADNEQYF. Here the CDR3 DNA reads TGTGCCAGCAGTTCCAACGCAGGACTAGCGGATAACGAGCAGTACTTC.

This clone was recorded at least ten times. The chain employs TRBV27 and TRBJ2-5; D not certain. The CDR3 runs to 12 residues. Germline CDR1 is MNHEY and CDR2 is SMNVEV (reference sequence). With 5 bases removed from V and 0 bases from J, the gap between germline ends came to 4 bases. This chain's CDR3 is CASSHDQETQYF. In DNA form, the CDR3 reads TGTGCCAGCAGTCACGACCAAGAGACCCAGTACTTC.

This clone turned up a few times. The junction departs from germline at one end; a sequencing error may be responsible. J is TRBJ2-1 and V is TRBV7-9, with 8 bases aligning to TRBD2. Per the germline V gene, CDR1 is SEHNR and CDR2 is FQNEAQ (reference sequence). This CDR3 region has 14 residues. As DNA, the CDR3 is TGTGCCAGCTTCACTGGCGGGAGGCTCGATGAGCAGTCCTTC. Protein sequence: CASFTGGRLDEQSF.

In its sample, this clone was seen many times. This sample also contains other DNA sequences that code for the same CDR3. This chain uses TRBV7-2 with TRBJ1-2, with unresolved D. The CDR3 runs to 15 residues. The germline V gene encodes CDR1 SGHTA and CDR2 FQGNSA. The V end lost 0 bases, the J end lost 4 bases, and 12 bases lay between the germline ends. This CDR3 is CASSLAASIGYGYTF. In DNA, the CDR3 is TGTGCCAGCAGCTTAGCGGCCAGTATAGGCTATGGCTACACCTTC.

The chain is built from TRBV11-2 and TRBJ2-2; TRBD1 aligns across 7 bases. This CDR3 is built from 16 residues. V lost 5 bases, J lost 7 bases, and 13 bases stayed unmatched. Looked up from germline, CDR1 is SGHAT and CDR2 is FQNNGV. The CDR3 nucleotides read TGTGCCAGCAGCCCTCAGACAGGGACCAAAGGCGGGGAGCTGTTTTTT. Protein: CASSPQTGTKGGELFF.

This clone was picked up many times. The chain recombines TRBV30 with TRBJ2-4; TRBD1 is a possible D gene (6 bases). This CDR3 has 15 amino acids. Germline V gene sequence: CDR1 GTSNPN, CDR2 SVGIG (reference sequence). V dropped 5 bases and J dropped 6 bases, with 20 bases sitting between them. The CDR3 spells CAWGRGGQRLNIQYF. Written as DNA, the CDR3 is TGTGCCTGGGGACGGGGCGGACAGCGATTAAACATTCAGTACTTC.

The chain joins TRBV7-3 to TRBJ2-4; D tentatively fits TRBD1 or TRBD2 (5 bases each). V was trimmed by 2 bases and J by 1 base, leaving 9 bases between them. The CDR3 is 15 residues long. The germline V gene has CDR1 SGHTA and CDR2 FQGTGA. CDR3 loop: CASSLWGWAKNIQYF. The DNA for the CDR3 is TGTGCCAGCAGCTTATGGGGGTGGGCCAAAAACATTCAGTACTTC.

Remarks on this clone: Here the CDR3 omits its conserved ending phenylalanine or tryptophan, so a read error is the likely source. The V call is TRBV7-8, the J call TRBJ1-4, with unresolved D. The V and J ends lost 5 bases and 11 bases respectively, with 9 bases between them. There are 11 residues in the CDR3. Germline V gene lookup returns CDR1 SGHVS and CDR2 FQNEAQ. The CDR3 DNA is TGTGCCAGCAGCGTAGGACGTAAACTGTTTTCT. Translation: CASSVGRKLFS.

This clone was observed at least ten times. Likely a read error: the CDR3 ends without its conserved phenylalanine or tryptophan. The chain is built from TRBV4-1 and TRBJ2-7, with 8 bases identical to TRBD2. This CDR3 has 15 residues. Unmatched junction bases numbered 10, after V lost 4 bases and J lost 5 bases. Germline loops: CDR1 MGHRA, CDR2 YSYEKL. As DNA, the CDR3 is TGCGCCAGCAGCCCCTGGCAGCGGGAGTATAACGAGCAGTACCTC. As protein: CASSPWQREYNEQYL.

This clone was seen many times. This chain links TRBV11-1 with TRBJ2-1; TRBD2 matches at 12 bases. The CDR3 spans 16 residues. The germline CDR1 and CDR2 sequences are SGHAT and FQDESV (reference sequence). The J segment lost 0 bases and the V segment lost 6 bases, leaving 3 bases of the junction unmatched. The CDR3 sequence: CASSPSGGGSYNEQFF. The CDR3 DNA is TGTGCCAGCAGTCCTAGCGGGGGGGGCTCCTACAATGAGCAGTTCTTC.

This clone was seen repeatedly, ten times or more. This chain links TRBV5-6 with TRBJ1-6; possibly TRBD1 for D (5 bases). Germline CDR1 is SGHDT and CDR2 is YYEEEE. V was pared by 6 bases and J by 7 bases, with 23 bases between. This CDR3 is built from 17 residues. The CDR3 region is CASINSGGSWINSPLHF. CDR3 DNA sequence: TGTGCCAGCATCAATTCCGGGGGGTCTTGGATAAATTCACCCCTCCACTTT.

Concerning this clone itself: The sample contains more than one DNA sequence encoding this CDR3. CDR3 amino acids: CASSQGGSLLLEQFF. CDR3 in DNA: TGTGCCAGCAGCCAAGGGGGCAGTTTGCTCCTTGAGCAGTTCTTC. The chain is built from TRBV14 and TRBJ2-1; tentatively, D is TRBD1 (5 bases). The CDR3 contains 15 residues. The ends were cut back, 1 base at V and 9 bases at J, with 16 bases in the middle. Germline CDR1 is SGHDN and CDR2 is FVKESK.

V and J are TRBV6-1 and TRBJ1-3; no definite D call. Trimming removed 2 bases from V and 0 bases from J, with 8 bases in between. Germline assignment: CDR1 MNHNS and CDR2 SASEGT. CDR3 length: 15 residues. The CDR3 DNA reads TGTGCCAGCAGTGAACTACCCGTCTCTGGAAACACCATATATTTT. It yields the protein CASSELPVSGNTIYF.

In its sample, this clone was seen many times. This sequence joins TRBV2 and TRBJ1-5, with D possibly being TRBD1 (6 bases). Trimming removed 6 bases from V and 6 bases from J, with 12 bases in between. Per the germline V gene, CDR1 is SNHLY and CDR2 is FYNNEI. The CDR3 contains 13 residues. The CDR3 is CASSLTGTQPQHF. As DNA, the CDR3 is TGTGCCAGCAGCCTCACAGGGACTCAGCCCCAGCATTTT.

This clone rates as medium-sized. The gene calls are TRBV6-2 or TRBV6-3 and TRBJ2-7, with D perhaps TRBD2 (5 bases). CDR3 size: 15 residues. V was pared by 5 bases and J by 0 bases, with 14 bases between. Per germline, CDR1 MNHEY and CDR2 SVGEGT. CDR3 sequence (DNA): TGTGCCAGCAGTCCCCCAGCGGATAGCTCCTACGAGCAGTACTTC. It encodes CASSPPADSSYEQYF.

This chain connects TRBV4-2 to TRBJ2-2, with D uncertain. Germline assignment: CDR1 LGHNA and CDR2 YNFKEQ. Trimming stripped 3 bases from V and 4 bases from J, with 3 bases between. CDR3 size: 12 residues. Here the CDR3 DNA reads TGTGCCAGCAGCCAGCCCACCGGGGAGCTGTTTTTT. As protein: CASSQPTGELFF.

This clone was picked up a small number of times. The CDR3 carries no conserved terminal phenylalanine or tryptophan, so it likely arises from a read error. The CDR3 sequence is CASSLGHPQHS. CDR3 DNA sequence: TGTGCCAGCAGTTTGGGACATCCCCAGCATTCT. The V call is TRBV28, the J call TRBJ1-5; the D gene is possibly TRBD1 (6 bases). The CDR3 contains 11 residues. From germline, CDR1 is MDHEN and CDR2 SYDVKM. V lost 3 bases, J lost 10 bases, and 7 bases lay in between.

V gene TRBV11-2 combines with J gene TRBJ1-2, with D unclear. Germline-derived CDR1 and CDR2 are SGHAT and FQNNGV. The V end was cut by 0 bases, the J end by 7 bases, with 15 bases between. This CDR3 is 15 amino acids long. Written as DNA, the CDR3 is TGTGCCAGCAGCTTAGATCGAGGGAGGATAAGTGGCTACACCTTC. Its protein is CASSLDRGRISGYTF.

This clone qualifies as medium-sized. The gene calls are TRBV10-1 and TRBJ2-7; D unresolved. Germline V gene sequence: CDR1 WNHNN, CDR2 SYGVQD (reference sequence). Deletions cut 2 bases from V and 6 bases from J, with 5 bases between. This CDR3 contains 11 residues. The chain's CDR3 is CASSEICEQYF. CDR3 nucleotide sequence: TGCGCCAGCAGTGAGATTTGCGAGCAGTACTTC.